This T cell receptor (beta chain) comes out of a study of cytomegalovirus exposure and HLA in healthy donors (dated by TCRdb to the late 2010s). About the investigation overall: An earlier analysis of 587 of the donors reported 250 to 350 Gb of sequence data and some 120 million unique TCR beta sequences from about 200 million T cells. An early release that covered more than 550 HLA-typed donors contained approximately 300 gigabases of sequencing data and around 85 million unique TCR sequences. Among the roughly 400 genotyped donors, approximately 77% belonged to the genetic ancestry cluster associated with self-reported Caucasian donors. The study aimed to test whether cataloging public T cell receptors could reveal signatures of past pathogen exposure. The T cell repertoires of several hundred subjects were profiled by immunosequencing and related to cytomegalovirus serostatus. A separate validation cohort of roughly 130 different subjects was used in addition to the roughly 670-subject first cohort. The study combined high-throughput TCR immunosequencing, statistical association of individual TCRs with disease status, and machine learning to predict cytomegalovirus infection status. A later analysis re-analyzed previously published TCR beta repertoires from roughly 630 donors and added high-resolution HLA genotyping to study TCR occurrence patterns. The later analysis used no new phenotypic data to find candidate immune exposures, relying instead on TCR beta sequences and their occurrence across donors. To decide whether each TCR beta V gene segment behaved as functional or pseudogenic, an earlier analysis of 587 of the donors relied on high-throughput TCR beta sequencing. Alongside the repertoire data, information on donor age, sex, ethnicity and CMV serostatus was compiled. A later genetic analysis took genome-wide SNP genotypes for about 55% of the roughly 700 donors and used that subset as a discovery cohort. All discovery cohort repertoires had been generated using a single sequencing platform. HLA typing included class I and class II loci at four-digit resolution. The number of typed donors differed by locus: about 629-630 for A, B, C, DRB1 and DQB1; 500 to 550 for DQA1; 606 for DPA1; and 400 to 480 for DPB1. Roughly 5 DR-DQ haplotypes were handled as single units for association and clustering, since linkage in the cohort was strong. Among roughly 400 genotyped donors of the cohort, an average of approximately 200,000 unique TCR beta nucleotide sequences was sequenced per donor, of which about 18% were non-productive. Overall results and qualifications from the work: Roughly uniform sequencing depth across donors was assumed in presence/absence analyses, although this assumption may not hold. In a later analysis, most CMV-associated TCR beta chains were found to appear HLA-restricted, with HLA associations seemingly driven largely by CMV exposure. In a later genetic analysis, fewer N-insertions in productive TCRs were reported among donors in an Asian-associated ancestry cluster than the roughly 700-donor mean. A later analysis associated about 17,000 TCR beta sequences with specific HLA alleles at a false discovery rate of 0.05. A further reported finding was that TCR beta sequences accurately predicted the HLA-A and HLA-B alleles for most subjects in the first cohort. The classifier was reported to diagnose cytomegalovirus status with high specificity and sensitivity in both the original and validation cohorts. A later analysis found that HLA-associated TCR beta chains were more clonally expanded and had lower generation probabilities than equally common non-associated chains. In a later analysis, the rate of TCR association differed among HLA loci, with DRB1 alleles having the most associated TCRs and HLA-C alleles having the fewest. This cohort had only TCR beta chains sequenced, and the lack of alpha or paired-chain data limited which features could be detected. Several of the top co-occurrence clusters appeared to be linked to parvovirus B19, influenza, CMV and Epstein-Barr virus, according to a later analysis. HLA typing was unavailable for some donors at each locus, so association tests used only the typed subset. Correlated functional status among segregating V segments might reflect linkage disequilibrium, but an unknown experimental factor could not be ruled out. According to the authors, the approach could potentially be generalized to other disease states and immunological phenotypes. A cluster of highly shared sequence variants was judged likely to represent a technical artifact of the sequencing pipeline. The earlier analysis of 587 of the donors excluded some 15 rarely observed V segments, including chromosome 9 orphons, because counts were too low. In vitro tests confirmed that a few of the cytomegalovirus-associated TCR beta chains recognize cytomegalovirus antigens. V-gene and J-gene trimming of TCR beta chains was associated with a missense DCLRE1C variant in a later genetic analysis, and the association was replicated in an independent cohort. Immune exposure information for the cohort was limited to CMV serostatus. Assigning TCR associations to individual alleles was difficult when HLA alleles, especially DR and DQ, strongly co-occurred. Broadly in line with IMGT annotations, most TCR beta V segments showed up in productive rearrangements about 87% or about 30% of the time in an earlier analysis of several hundred of the donors. In the study, roughly 160 TCR beta chains were listed as associated with cytomegalovirus. Most TCR sequences were seen in very few donors, while some public TCRs were found in many individuals.

Details on this clone: This receptor's antigen is unknown. One base away there is no much larger clone; base qualities are not given.

Receptors were amplified or captured by the immunoSEQ multiplex PCR assay. For the multiplex PCR, a mixture combining 60 forward primers for TCR Vbeta segments and 13 reverse primers for TCR Jbeta segments was used. A multiplex PCR assay on genomic DNA amplified the CDR3 region of rearranged TCR beta genes. The amplified TCR beta libraries were sequenced on the Illumina HiSeq System as 87-base-pair reads. The authors' pipeline ran thus. Across the 640 or so repertoires, a later analysis counted 80 million or so unique TCR beta chains, roughly 11 million of which were shared by at least two donors. To remove PCR and sequencing errors, raw reads were error-corrected and collapsed into unique sequences using a nearest-neighbor algorithm that merged closely related sequences. V, D and J gene segments were assigned by aligning CDR3 sequences to IMGT reference sequences. For a sequence to be retained, a match of at least six nucleotides to both a V gene segment and a J gene segment was required. A rearrangement counted as productive if the CDR3 had no stop codons and remained in frame with V and J, and every other rearrangement counted as non-productive. Following IMGT convention, CDR3 was defined as the stretch from the second conserved V-encoded cysteine up to the conserved J-encoded phenylalanine. Sequences without an unambiguous match to a single V gene segment were excluded from the earlier analysis of about 600 of the donors. An earlier analysis of a few hundred of the donors called V segments functional above 56.7% productive rearrangements and segregating when the between-donor standard deviation exceeded 5%. A statistical classification framework was built to diagnose cytomegalovirus status from the catalog of TCR beta chain sequences. In a later analysis, TCR nucleotide sequences were compared against IMGT/GENE-DB human TR gene sequences so that V and J genes could be assigned. In a later analysis, CDR3 sequences and most-parsimonious VDJ recombination scenarios were assigned using the TCRdist pipeline. In a later analysis, each TCR beta chain was defined by its CDR3 amino acid sequence together with its V-gene family, and reads lacking a unique V-gene family were excluded. As a way to deal with suspected cross-contamination and a sequencing artifact, a later analysis dropped 500 to 700 nucleotide sequences that were highly shared and had low generation probability. For each public chain, a later analysis derived a clonal expansion index from normalized ranks of inferred template counts within each repertoire. Generation probabilities in a later analysis came from a VDJ recombination model fitted to out-of-frame rearrangements, and those results were checked against IGoR. In a later analysis, hypergeometric tests were used to score TCR-TCR, TCR-HLA and TCR-CMV co-occurrence, with a repertoire-size bias correction applied to TCR pairs. In a later analysis, false discovery rates were estimated by permuting HLA or CMV assignments 20 times. In a later analysis, co-occurring TCRs were grouped using DBSCAN, and TCRdist sequence similarity was added for clustering within HLA-allele-positive subsets. Repertoires with fewer than 30,000 or more than 120,000 public chains were left out of co-occurrence clustering, as were four to six repertoires with anomalous nucleotide sharing. In its TCRdb copy, this immuneACCESS table keeps in-frame sequences only and misses some clones. Where compared with another copy, unresolved V genes explain less than half of these, and the others have no known cause. The V and J calls and clone size were taken over from that table, and D and trimming were inferred from the DNA. Recorded for this sample are some 200,000 clones; more than 65% of them occurred a single time. 3.8% of the sample belongs to the ten largest clones.

The cohort was made up of under 800 healthy bone marrow donors. Cohort members were all nominally healthy when sampled, although unrecorded immune exposures were likely present. The donor tested CMV seronegative and was one of the 352 seronegative cohort members. Every donor gave a peripheral blood sample, and the peripheral blood mononuclear cells from that sample were used for TCR beta sequencing. The Qiagen DNeasy Blood Extraction Kit was used to extract genomic DNA from the blood cell samples. Sequences were obtained from PBMCs. The TCR was taken from a man aged 45-65 years in good health and CMV-seronegative.

The bases read TGTGCCAGCAGTGAGAGGGGGAGCACCGGGGAGCTGTTTTTT. This is translated as CASSERGSTGELFF. The sequence links TRBV6-1 to TRBJ2-2, and possibly TRBD1, on 6 matching bases. The CDR3 holds 14 amino acids from the cysteine to the phenylalanine. This entry keeps only the CDR3 DNA: 42 bases, framed from base 1. As encoded in the germline V gene, CDR1 is MNHNS while CDR2 is SASEGT. Trimming costs V 3 bases and J 4 bases, and their ends lie 9 bases apart.